The following is a TCR beta chain sequence with its context. The sample holds a few counts of this clone. There is no known antigen for this receptor. Qualities for individual bases were not recorded, and no much larger clone is one base off. The record originates from a study of blood T cell repertoires in COVID-19 (dated by TCRdb to the early 2020s). Regarding the complete study: Samples covering the acute and convalescent phases of COVID-19 were provided by collaborators in the United States, Italy and Spain. Samples were obtained from the ongoing ImmuneRACE study (first 160 participants) and from roughly 1,300 subjects provided by 6 global collaborators. The sample metadata nearly always contained a de-identified subject ID, COVID-19 status, age in years and sex. The material from the prospective study consisted of cDNA or gDNA derived from T cells, B-cell-depleted T cells, or PBMCs. Subjects who had been exposed to COVID-19, were actively infected with it, or had recovered from it provided the deeply sampled blood TCRbeta repertoires that made up the dataset. The repertoires were released in a freely available public database intended as a resource for research on the immune response to SARS-CoV-2. HLA class I and class II types, where available, came from metadata supplied by the sample provider rather than from assay-based typing. Paper-wide results and their limitations: The amount of clinical and demographic metadata varied by source and participant and was provided uncurated.

For this chain, trimming is 5 bases at the V end and 3 bases at the J end, and the number of junction bases without a gene match is 4. The CDR3 covers 14 residues, taking in both the cysteine and the phenylalanine. CDR3 DNA is the only sequence kept; it has 42 bases, read in frame from the first base. From a lookup of the germline V gene, CDR1 and CDR2 are MDHEN and SYDVKM. Collaborating institutions collected whole blood in K2EDTA tubes following their own protocols. Collaborator samples were shipped for TCRbeta analysis as frozen whole blood, isolated PBMCs, or DNA extracted from either sample type. TCRbeta CDR3 regions were amplified from genomic DNA using the immunoSEQ Assay, a bias-controlled multiplex PCR. In the source study's methods: Within the assay, amplification of reference gene primers was used to estimate how many nucleated cells each sample contained. To quantify the absolute abundance of each unique TCRbeta CDR3 rearrangement, sequence reads were collapsed and filtered. For each sample, productive Simpson clonality was calculated as the square root of Simpson's diversity index across productive rearrangements. Sourced from immuneACCESS, this table was stored by TCRdb with only in-frame sequences that have V and J called. A share of the clones is absent; for the studies checked, an unresolved V gene accounts for under half, and the remainder has no known explanation. V, J and clone size were drawn from that table, and D and trimming were deduced from the DNA. This sample is represented by nearly 80,000 clones; 75% to 95% of them were singletons. The leading ten clones occupy around 0.77% of the sample.

The source material was peripheral blood. This TCR came from a woman older than 75 with acute or convalescent COVID-19. The chain employs TRBV28 and TRBJ1-5; 7 junctional bases match TRBD1. Here is the DNA: TGTGCCAGCAGTCTGACAGGGTTCAATCAGCCCCAGCATTTT. This codes for CASSLTGFNQPQHF.